This T cell receptor (beta chain) was recovered during a study of cytomegalovirus exposure and HLA in healthy donors. Study-wide results and limits: A later analysis appeared to link common viral pathogens to several of the most significant clusters. In a later analysis, TCR beta V- and J-gene trimming was associated with a missense DCLRE1C variant. More clonal expansion characterized HLA-associated TCR beta chains than equally common others in a later analysis. V segments that were indistinguishable, TRBV6-2 and TRBV6-3 among them, were omitted from analysis.

As for this clone: Its antigen is as yet unknown.

Germline CDR1 reads SGDLS; CDR2 reads YYNGEE. Trimming cost V 0 bases and J 2 bases, with 11 bases left between them. This CDR3 contains 16 residues. PCR used 60 Vbeta primers and 13 Jbeta primers. TCRdb's copy holds only in-frame clones and misses some; the assay was immunoSEQ multiplex PCR. The sample has roughly 130,000 clones; about 72% are singletons. This TCR came from a young man in good health and CMV-seropositive. V and J are TRBV9 and TRBJ2-2, with a possible D match to TRBD1 (6 bases). Sequences were obtained from PBMCs. The chain's CDR3 is CASSVAETGNTGELFF. DNA of the CDR3: TGTGCCAGCAGCGTAGCCGAGACAGGCAACACCGGGGAGCTGTTTTTT.